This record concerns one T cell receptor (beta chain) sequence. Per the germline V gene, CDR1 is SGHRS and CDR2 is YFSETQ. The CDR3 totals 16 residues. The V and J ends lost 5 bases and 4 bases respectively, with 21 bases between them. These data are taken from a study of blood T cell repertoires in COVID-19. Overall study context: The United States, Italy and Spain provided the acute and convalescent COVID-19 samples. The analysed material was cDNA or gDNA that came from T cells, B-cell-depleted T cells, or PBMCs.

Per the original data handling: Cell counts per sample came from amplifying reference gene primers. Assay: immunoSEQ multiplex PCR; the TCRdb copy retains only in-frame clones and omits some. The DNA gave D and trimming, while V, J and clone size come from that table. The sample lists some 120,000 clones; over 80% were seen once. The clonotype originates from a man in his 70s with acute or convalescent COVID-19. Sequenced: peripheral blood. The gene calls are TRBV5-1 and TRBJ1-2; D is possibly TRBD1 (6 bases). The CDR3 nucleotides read TGCGCCAGCAGTGCCACACAGGGTTCTCTTCCCTATGGCTACACCTTC. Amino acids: CASSATQGSLPYGYTF.